This T cell receptor (beta chain) comes out of a study of OX40 agonist ivuxolimab in advanced cancers. The germline gives CDR1 SQVTM, CDR2 ANQGSEA. The CDR3 loop spans 13 amino acids. Sequenced by immunoSEQ multiplex PCR; TCRdb stores in-frame clones only, minus some. Found here are 15,000 to 20,000 clones, roughly 78% of them singletons; the top ten hold almost 30%. The source was CD4+ or CD8+ T cells sorted from blood, collected in a trial of the OX40 agonist ivuxolimab. V and J are TRBV29-1 and TRBJ2-5, with D perhaps matching TRBD2 (5 bases). The better agreement between TRBJ2-7 and the DNA end casts doubt on the J call. This receptor was taken from an adult with an advanced solid tumor such as melanoma, head and neck, liver or kidney cancer. This chain's CDR3 is CSVEGGESYEQYF. CDR3 nucleotide sequence: TGCAGCGTTGAAGGTGGGGAGTCCTACGAGCAGTACTTC.